This TCR beta chain was retrieved from a study of identical twins. CDR3 length: 12 amino acids. The V segment lost 10 bases and the J segment 3 bases; nucleotides outside the gene matches: 3. Germline values: CDR1 SNHLY, CDR2 FYNNEI. TCRdb re-analysed the 5' RACE reads in MiXCR, keeping a single row per CDR3 protein. The table has some 270,000 distinct CDR3 sequences, about 8.5% seen once. This clonotype was seen ten or more times. These same data were also listed under a study on yellow fever vaccine responses in identical twins.

The chain couples TRBV2 to TRBJ2-1, with TRBD1 matching 7 bases. The TCR sequence derives from a woman aged 18-29 years in good health. Sequenced sample: CD8+ T cells sorted from blood. The CDR3 protein is CATRDSYNEQFF. CDR3 nucleotides: TGTGCCACCCGGGACAGCTACAATGAGCAGTTCTTC.